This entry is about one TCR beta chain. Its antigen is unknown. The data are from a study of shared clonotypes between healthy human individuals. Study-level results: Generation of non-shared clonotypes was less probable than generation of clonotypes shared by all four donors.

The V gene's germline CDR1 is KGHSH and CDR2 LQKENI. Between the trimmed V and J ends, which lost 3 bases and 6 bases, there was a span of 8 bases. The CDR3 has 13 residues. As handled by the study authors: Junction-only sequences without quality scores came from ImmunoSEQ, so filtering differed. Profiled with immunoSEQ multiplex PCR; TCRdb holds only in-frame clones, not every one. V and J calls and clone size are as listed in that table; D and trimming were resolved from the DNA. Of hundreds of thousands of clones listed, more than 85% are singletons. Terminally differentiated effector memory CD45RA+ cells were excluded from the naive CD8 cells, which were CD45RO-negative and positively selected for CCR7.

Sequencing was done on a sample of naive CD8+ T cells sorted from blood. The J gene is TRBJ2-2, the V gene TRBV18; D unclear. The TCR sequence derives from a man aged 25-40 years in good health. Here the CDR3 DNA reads TGTGCCAGCTCACCTATAATAGCCGGGGAGCTGTTTTTT. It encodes CASSPIIAGELFF.